This T cell receptor beta chain derives from a study of low-dose radiotherapy and immunotherapy resistance in tumors. In the study overall: Treatment of Cohort 1 consisted of 0.5 Gy per fraction every 2 weeks, adding up to 6.5 Gy. Every two weeks, the protocol called for intravenous cyclophosphamide at 200 mg/m2. It was given one day before each radiation and immunotherapy administration.

V was pared by 2 bases and J by 5 bases, with 7 bases of the junction left unmatched. The V gene's germline CDR1 is MDHEN and CDR2 SYDVKM. The CDR3 extends over 15 amino acids. The sample's time point: before trial treatment. As a condition of eligibility, patients had advanced solid tumors lacking tumor-infiltrating lymphocytes. The authors amplified TCRs for about 20 PCR cycles with a constant-region primer and a V-primer adapter. In vitro transcription was used to amplify the isolated mRNA. In TCRdb, the reads were re-called with MiXCR into one record per CDR3 protein. The table includes approximately 47,000 distinct CDR3 sequences, over 9.5% detected once. Many counts were recorded for this clonotype.

This chain uses TRBV28 with TRBJ2-7; 9 bases are a match to TRBD1. This receptor was taken from a female donor with ovarian cancer. The sample here was PBMCs, taken before treatment. CDR3 sequence (DNA): TGTGCCAGCAGTTTACTGGGACAGGGTTACCACGAGCAGTACTTC. Protein: CASSLLGQGYHEQYF. Using reference TRBV28 and TRBJ2-7 for the parts outside the CDR3, the full variable domain is DVKVTQSSRYLVKRTGEKVFLECVQDMDHENMFWYRQDPGLGLRLIYFSYDVKMKEKGDIPEGYSVSREKKERFSLILESASTNQTSMYLCASSLLGQGYHEQYFGPGTRLTVT.